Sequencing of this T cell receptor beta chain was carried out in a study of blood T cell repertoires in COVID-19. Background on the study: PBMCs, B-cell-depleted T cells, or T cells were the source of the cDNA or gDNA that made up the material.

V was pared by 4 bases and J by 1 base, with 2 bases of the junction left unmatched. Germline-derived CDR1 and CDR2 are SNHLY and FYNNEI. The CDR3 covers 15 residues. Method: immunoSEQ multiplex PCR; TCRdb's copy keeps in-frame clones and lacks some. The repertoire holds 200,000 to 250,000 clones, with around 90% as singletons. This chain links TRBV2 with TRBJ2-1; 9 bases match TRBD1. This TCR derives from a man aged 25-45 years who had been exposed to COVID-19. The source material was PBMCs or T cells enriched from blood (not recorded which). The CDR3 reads CASSVGTGSYNEQFF. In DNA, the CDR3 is TGTGCCAGCAGTGTAGGGACAGGGTCCTACAATGAGCAGTTCTTC.